This T cell receptor beta chain was captured by sequencing in a study of cytomegalovirus exposure and HLA in healthy donors. Overall study context: Earlier results showed 90 million to 130 million unique TCR beta sequences derived from roughly 180 million T cells. A data release that came early held approximately 92 million unique TCRs from HLA-typed donors. Points from the study as a whole: For TCR beta chains, V- and J-gene trimming was later linked to a missense DCLRE1C variant. The study labeled about 160 TCR beta chains cytomegalovirus-associated.

With respect to this clone: The antigen remains unidentified.

PCR employed 60 Vbeta and 13 Jbeta primers. The repertoire was sequenced with immunoSEQ multiplex PCR; TCRdb's copy has only in-frame clones and lacks some. The table lists about 190,000 clones, 75% to 90% of them singletons. The CDR3 loop spans 15 amino acids. Unmatched junction bases numbered 6, after V lost 0 bases and J lost 5 bases. CDR1 and CDR2 (germline): SGHNT, YYREEE (reference sequence). The chain combines TRBV5-4 with TRBJ2-3; TRBD2 agrees at 7 bases. Input material: PBMCs. This sequence was found in a woman between 50 and 59 years old in good health and CMV-seropositive. The DNA of the CDR3 is TGTGCCAGCAGCTTGGGTGCGGGGGTGCGAGATACGCAGTATTTT. Its translation is CASSLGAGVRDTQYF.